The clone carrying this TCR beta chain was seen once. This may be a read error, as it is one base from a much larger clone. The sample originates from a study of regulatory T cells in long-lasting Graves disease. Germline V CDR1 and CDR2: SGHDT, YYEEEE. The CDR3 totals 14 residues. Time point in this sample: newly diagnosed GD, antithyroid drugs for less than 3 months. The TCR library was made from RNA that had been extracted from PBMCs in TRIzol. Library construction for TCR beta used iRepertoire HTBI primers and Arm-PCR of CDR3 regions. TCRdb re-analysed the multiplex PCR reads in MiXCR, keeping a single row per CDR3 protein. This table holds 300,000 to 400,000 distinct CDR3 sequences, roughly 15% found once.

The material sequenced was peripheral blood mononuclear cells (PBMCs), taken at new diagnosis, from a patient treated with antithyroid drugs. This clonotype was obtained from a female donor with Graves disease. This chain connects TRBV5-6 to TRBJ2-3, with D possibly being TRBD2 (5 bases). CDR3 sequence: CANSYGLALDTQYF. DNA of the CDR3: TGTGCCAACAGCTACGGACTGGCTCTAGATACGCAGTATTTT.